This entry features one T cell receptor (beta chain) sequence. The antigen is unknown. Source study methods: For the immunoSEQ data, sequences were junction-only without quality scores, so filtering differed. TCRdb keeps only in-frame clones here, not all; method: immunoSEQ multiplex PCR. That table gives V, J and clone size, and the DNA gave D and trimming. The sample gives around 1.6 million clones, under 99% of which show up once; 0.45% is in the top ten. The data belong to a study of shared clonotypes between healthy human individuals. At the level of the study: Each donor had three CD4 naive, three CD4 memory, two CD8 naive and one CD8 memory plate.

The CDR3 is 14 residues long. Germline values: CDR1 MDHEN, CDR2 SYDVKM. V gave up 6 bases and J gave up 2 bases; unmatched junction bases: 6. CD4+ cell separation produced CD45RA+ naive and CD45RA-negative memory subsets. Broader study findings: It was only blood that was sampled, and tissue repertoires likely differ.

J is TRBJ2-7 and V is TRBV28, with 8 nucleotides matching TRBD2. The TCR comes from a man aged 25-45 years in good health. Sequenced sample: naive CD4+ T cells sorted from blood. Subset noted: CD45RA+ positively selected. The CDR3 sequence is CASSQSGLAYEQYF. In nucleotides, the CDR3 is TGTGCCAGCAGCCAATCGGGACTAGCCTACGAGCAGTACTTC.